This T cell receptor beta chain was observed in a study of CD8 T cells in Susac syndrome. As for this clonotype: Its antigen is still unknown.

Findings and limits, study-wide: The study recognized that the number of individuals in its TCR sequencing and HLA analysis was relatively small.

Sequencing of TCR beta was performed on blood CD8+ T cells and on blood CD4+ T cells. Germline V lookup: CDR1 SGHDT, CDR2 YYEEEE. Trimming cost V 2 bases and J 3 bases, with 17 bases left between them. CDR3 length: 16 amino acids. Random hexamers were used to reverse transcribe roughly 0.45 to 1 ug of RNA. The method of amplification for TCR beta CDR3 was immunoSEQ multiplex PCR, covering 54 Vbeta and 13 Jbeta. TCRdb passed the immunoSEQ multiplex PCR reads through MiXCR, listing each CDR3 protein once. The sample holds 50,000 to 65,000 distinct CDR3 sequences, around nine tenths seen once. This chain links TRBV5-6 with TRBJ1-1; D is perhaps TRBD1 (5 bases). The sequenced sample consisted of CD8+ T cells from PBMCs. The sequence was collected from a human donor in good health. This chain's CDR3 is CASSLRRSGGDTEAFF. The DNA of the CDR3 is TGTGCCAGCAGCTTAAGGAGGTCGGGGGGGGACACTGAAGCTTTCTTT.